This passage covers 14 T cell receptor beta chains from one sample sequenced in a study of naive and memory T cell subsets (dated by TCRdb to 2017 to 2019). The library was prepared using UMI-ligation and nested PCR. Reads for this sample came from an Illumina MiSeq. The ligated cDNA was amplified in four rounds of PCR with nested alpha and beta constant region primers together with the SP2 primer. Through fastp at Q25 and MiXCR, TCRdb rebuilt clones from the public reads, retaining in-frame beta chains. Every distinct CDR3 protein forms one entry, paired with its most common genes and DNA. This sample lists around 33,000 distinct CDR3 sequences; 6.5% to 8% were detected once. The leading ten clones occupy approximately 3.1% of the sample. This specimen's treatment or condition label, interpreted: skin biopsy from PPD injection site in Mantoux-positive individual. Using 3' ligation of a UMI-containing oligonucleotide to TCR cDNA, the study laid out a robust and sensitive protocol to amplify, sequence and analyze TCRs.

The source was skin, collected from a tuberculin skin test site. The source is an adult in good health.

Only a few counts were recorded for this clonotype. The chain has TRBV5-4 and TRBJ2-7, with 12 bases lining up with TRBD1. Germline trimming cut 2 bases from V and 5 bases from J; bases unmatched to any gene: 5. The CDR3 has 15 amino acids. CDR1 is SGHNT, CDR2 YYREEE, per germline (reference sequence). Here the CDR3 DNA reads TGTGCCAGCAGCTTCACCGGGACAGGGGGCGACGAGCAGTACTTC. It codes for CASSFTGTGGDEQYF.

This clonotype has only a few counts. The chain couples TRBV27 to TRBJ1-6; D gene uncertain. CDR3 size: 14 residues. V lost 3 bases to trimming and J lost 8 bases, with 11 bases between them. Germline V gene lookup returns CDR1 MNHEY and CDR2 SMNVEV (reference sequence). CDR3 bases: TGTGCCAGCAGTTTCTGGGGTTGGGATTCACCCCTCCACTTT. This translates into CASSFWGWDSPLHF.

This clonotype was counted many times. The chain couples TRBV7-9 to TRBJ1-4; perhaps TRBD1 as D (5 bases). This CDR3 region has 15 residues. The germline V gene has CDR1 SEHNR and CDR2 FQNEAQ (reference sequence). Trimming took off 4 bases at V and 3 bases at J, with 12 bases between the two ends. Here the CDR3 reads CASSSPGPPNEKLFF. CDR3 nucleotides: TGTGCCAGCAGCTCACCGGGACCTCCTAATGAAAAACTGTTTTTT. The complete variable domain, with remaining parts taken from reference TRBV7-9 and TRBJ1-4, reads DTGVSQNPRHKITKRGQNVTFRCDPISEHNRLYWYRQTLGQGPEFLTYFQNEAQLEKSRLLSDRFSAERPKGSFSTLEIQRTEQGDSAMYLCASSSPGPPNEKLFFGSGTQLSVL.

This clonotype was seen many times. Given a much more abundant clone one base away, this may be a read error. The chain combines TRBV20-1 with TRBJ2-4; no reliable D call. This CDR3 contains 13 residues. The germline V gene encodes CDR1 DFQATT and CDR2 SNEGSKA (reference sequence). In DNA, the CDR3 is TGCAGTGCTGGAGATCTGGGCAGAAACATTCAGTACTTC. Translation: CSAGDLGRNIQYF.

The chain has TRBV19 and TRBJ1-1, with 7 bases matching TRBD1. The CDR3 has 11 amino acids. Germline CDR1 and CDR2: LNHDA and SQIVND (reference sequence). V shed 9 bases and J 8 bases; nucleotides not matched to a gene: 6. The CDR3 coding sequence is TGTGCCAGCACCTACAGGGGAGAAGCTTTCTTT. This translates into CASTYRGEAFF. Using reference TRBV19 and TRBJ1-1 for the parts outside the CDR3, the full variable domain is DGGITQSPKYLFRKEGQNVTLSCEQNLNHDAMYWYRQDPGQGLRLIYYSQIVNDFQKGDIAEGYSVSREKKESFPLTVTSAQKNPTAFYLCASTYRGEAFFGQGTRLTVV.

The chain couples TRBV2 to TRBJ1-1; 7 positions agree with TRBD1. J was trimmed by 0 bases and V by 3 bases; bases with no gene match: 7. CDR3 length: 16 residues. Looked up from germline, CDR1 is SNHLY and CDR2 is FYNNEI. The CDR3 nucleotides read TGTGCCAGCAGTGATGACAGGGTAAGAATGAACACTGAAGCTTTCTTT. Translating it yields CASSDDRVRMNTEAFF.

This clonotype has at least ten counts. This chain links TRBV2 with TRBJ2-3; TRBD2 matches 15 bases. The CDR3 spans 15 residues. The ends lost 8 bases at V and 5 bases at J; junction bases unmatched: 5. Germline V CDR1 and CDR2: SNHLY, FYNNEI. CDR3 sequence reads: CASRTSGGAVDTQYF. CDR3 bases: TGTGCCAGCCGGACTAGCGGGGGGGCTGTAGATACGCAGTATTTT.

This clonotype is medium-sized by share. DNA of the CDR3: TGTGCCAGCAGTTTGGTGGTGAATGAGCAGTTCTTC. Its protein product is CASSLVVNEQFF. The chain carries TRBV28 and TRBJ2-1; the D is unclear. Between the trimmed V and J ends, which lost 3 bases and 7 bases, there was a span of 7 bases. The CDR3 sequence is 12 residues long. The V gene's germline CDR1 is MDHEN and CDR2 SYDVKM.

This clonotype was counted many times. The chain joins TRBV11-2 to TRBJ1-1; the match to TRBD1 covers 10 bases. Germline CDR1 SGHAT, CDR2 FQNNGV. Unmatched junction bases numbered 14, after V lost 2 bases and J lost 5 bases. CDR3 length equals 18 residues. CDR3: CASSLSHFKTGGETEAFF. CDR3 coding DNA: TGTGCCAGCAGCTTATCCCATTTTAAGACAGGGGGCGAGACTGAAGCTTTCTTT.

In this sample, this clonotype turned up many times. The chain combines TRBV2 with TRBJ2-3; D may match TRBD1 or TRBD2 (5 bases each). The V gene lost 8 bases and the J gene lost 0 bases, with 15 bases spanning the gap. The CDR3 has 15 residues. CDR1 and CDR2 (germline): SNHLY, FYNNEI. DNA for the CDR3: TGTGCCAGCTCCCCGAGGGGTCCCAGCACAGATACGCAGTATTTT. It yields the protein CASSPRGPSTDTQYF.

The chain couples TRBV7-9 to TRBJ1-1, with D uncertain. The germline V and J ends were trimmed by 2 bases and 10 bases, with 8 bases remaining between them. CDR1 and CDR2 (germline): SEHNR, FQNEAQ (reference sequence). The CDR3 runs 11 residues. CDR3 sequence reads: CASSLLEGAFF. CDR3 sequence (DNA): TGTGCCAGCAGCTTACTGGAAGGAGCTTTCTTT.

This clonotype was recorded many times. The chain combines TRBV18 with TRBJ2-2; no clear D. Between the trimmed V and J ends, which lost 5 bases and 3 bases, there was a span of 10 bases. This CDR3 region has 14 residues. Germline assignment: CDR1 KGHSH and CDR2 LQKENI. The CDR3 bases are TGTGCCAGCTCATGGGGTCCGGACACCGGGGAGCTGTTTTTT. Protein: CASSWGPDTGELFF.

In its sample, this clonotype was seen many times. The chain joins TRBV5-6 to TRBJ2-1, with no clear D. V lost 4 bases and J 6 bases, leaving 14 bases between the germline ends. CDR1 SGHDT and CDR2 YYEEEE come from the germline V gene. This CDR3 region has 14 residues. The CDR3 sequence: CASSHVGPSNEQFF. CDR3 coding DNA: TGTGCCAGCAGCCACGTCGGCCCGTCCAATGAGCAGTTCTTC.

This clonotype was recorded many times. The chain is built from TRBV7-9 and TRBJ1-1; D is undetermined. CDR3 size: 12 residues. Germline assignment: CDR1 SEHNR and CDR2 FQNEAQ (reference sequence). Trimming took off 3 bases at V and 4 bases at J, with 6 bases between the two ends. CDR3 sequence reads: CASSFEGTEAFF. As DNA, the CDR3 is TGTGCCAGCAGCTTCGAGGGCACTGAAGCTTTCTTT. Together with reference TRBV7-9 and TRBJ1-1, the CDR3 gives the full variable domain: DTGVSQNPRHKITKRGQNVTFRCDPISEHNRLYWYRQTLGQGPEFLTYFQNEAQLEKSRLLSDRFSAERPKGSFSTLEIQRTEQGDSAMYLCASSFEGTEAFFGQGTRLTVV.